What follows describes a single T cell receptor (beta chain). Here immunoSEQ multiplex PCR was the method, and the copy in TCRdb shows in-frame clones only, minus some. The sample records 95,000 to 120,000 clones, 90% to 95% being singletons. This sample is part of a study of brain T cells in children with intractable seizures. The CDR3 totals 16 residues. CDR1 is SGHRS, CDR2 YFSETQ, per germline. V was shortened by 2 bases and J by 5 bases, with 19 bases between the two germline ends. The chain carries TRBV5-1 and TRBJ2-5, with D possibly matching TRBD2 (5 bases). This sequence originates from a boy under three years old with hemimegalencephaly and intractable seizures. The sample was peripheral blood, taken at surgery. The DNA of the CDR3 is TGCGCCAGCAGCTTCCGCACCCACAGAGGGTGGGAGACCCAGTACTTC. Its protein is CASSFRTHRGWETQYF. Drawing the rest from reference TRBV5-1 and TRBJ2-5, the complete variable domain is KAGVTQTPRYLIKTRGQQVTLSCSPISGHRSVSWYQQTPGQGLQFLFEYFSETQRNKGNFPGRFSGRQFSNSRSEMNVSTLELGDSALYLCASSFRTHRGWETQYFGPGTRLLVL.